This entry features one TCR beta chain sequence. These data come from a study of blood T cell repertoires in COVID-19. For the study at large: Whether acute or convalescent, the COVID-19 samples came from the United States, Italy and Spain. Nucleic acid was either cDNA or gDNA, and it came from T cells, B-cell-depleted T cells, or PBMCs.

The CDR3 consists of 11 residues. The germline V and J ends were trimmed by 7 bases and 1 base, with 5 bases remaining between them. In the authors' methods: Estimation of nucleated cell counts relied on the amplification of reference gene primers. Sequencing was performed with immunoSEQ multiplex PCR; in TCRdb, only in-frame clones are kept and a portion is missing. Clone size and the V and J calls come from that table; the DNA yielded D and trimming. Of about 220,000 clones listed, 86% are singletons. Seattle enrolled patients during active infection and tracked them longitudinally. The V and J genes are TRBV23-1 and TRBJ2-7; D ambiguous. TRBV23-1 is designated an ORF whose function remains uncertain. This receptor was obtained from a woman between 50 and 59 years old with COVID-19, enrolled during active disease. Sequenced input: peripheral blood. CDR3 loop: CASTNSYEQYF. In nucleotides, the CDR3 is TGCGCCAGCACAAATTCCTACGAGCAGTACTTC.